The rows below give T cell receptor beta chains drawn from one sample of a study of a mutant IDH1 vaccine in newly diagnosed glioma. Their antigen targets remain unknown. Produced via immunoSEQ multiplex PCR; TCRdb's table is partial and in-frame only. Counted here are tens of thousands of clones, more than 70% occurring once; the ten biggest clones make up roughly a fifth. The starting material was PBMCs, obtained from a glioma patient whose treatment included an IDH1 peptide vaccine. The receptors here all came from a man aged 18 to 30 with glioma. The CDR3 runs from the conserved cysteine through the conserved F or W. Each record gives: J gene, V gene, clone size, D gene, CDR3 DNA, CDR3 protein. D genes are given only for firm matches. Size tells how often a clone was seen (once, few, many) or the class of an expanded clone, and some rows leave it out.

>TRBJ2-7|TRBV15|-|-
TGTGCCACCAGTTCCTCCAGGGGCAGTGCCTACGAGCAGTACTTC
CATSSSRGSAYEQYF
>TRBJ1-2|TRBV27|-|TRBD1
TGTGCCAGCAGTCGGAAGGGACAGGGGATCGGTGGCTACACCTTC
CASSRKGQGIGGYTF
>TRBJ2-7|TRBV7-2|-|TRBD1
TGTGCCAGCAGCCGCCTACAGGGGATCTCCTACGAGCAGTACTTC
CASSRLQGISYEQYF
>TRBJ1-3|TRBV30|-|-
TGTGCCTGGAGTGATTCTGGAAACACCATATATTTT
CAWSDSGNTIYF
>TRBJ1-2|TRBV5-4|-|TRBD1
TGTGCCAGCAGAGCAGGGGGCCTCTATGGCTACACCTTC
CASRAGGLYGYTF
>TRBJ1-4|TRBV28|-|-
TGTGCCAGCAGTCCCTCGGGGGTGGTGGGATTTTTT
CASSPSGVVGFF
>TRBJ1-4|TRBV7-9|-|TRBD1
TGTGCCAGCAGCTTATTCGACAGGGGAGGTGGGAAACTGTTTTTT
CASSLFDRGGGKLFF
>TRBJ1-2|TRBV30|-|TRBD1
TGTGCCTGGAGTGTCGACAGGGGCTATGGCTACACCTTC
CAWSVDRGYGYTF
>TRBJ2-7|TRBV10-2|-|TRBD2
TGCGCCAGCTCGGGGCTAGCGGGAGGGTACCACGAGCAGTACTTC
CASSGLAGGYHEQYF
>TRBJ2-4|TRBV28|-|TRBD1
TGTGCCACCCAGACAGGGACCCAAAACATTCAGTACTTC
CATQTGTQNIQYF
>TRBJ1-1|TRBV28|once|-
TGTGCCAGCAGTTTAAAGGTAAACACTGAAGCTTTCTTT
CASSLKVNTEAFF
>TRBJ2-1|TRBV29-1|-|-
TGCAGCGTTGAAGTCGGGGCGATTACCTACAATGAGCAGTTCTTC
CSVEVGAITYNEQFF
>TRBJ2-7|TRBV30|-|TRBD2
TGTGCCTGGAGTGTCGGGGGGGGCTACGAGCAGTACTTC
CAWSVGGGYEQYF
>TRBJ2-3|TRBV27|-|-
TGTGCCAGCAAATGGCGGGATACTATCTCTAGCACAGATACGCAGTATTTT
CASKWRDTISSTDTQYF
>TRBJ2-7|TRBV7-9|-|TRBD2
TGTGCCAGCAGCTCCAGACTAGCGGGAGGCCGGGGCGAGCAGTACTTC
CASSSRLAGGRGEQYF
>TRBJ1-1|TRBV5-4|-|-
TGTGCCAGCAGCTCGACGGCGAACACTGAAGCTTTCTTT
CASSSTANTEAFF
>TRBJ2-5|TRBV2|-|-
TGTGCCAGCAGTAGGGACAACCAAGAGACCCAGTACTTC
CASSRDNQETQYF
>TRBJ2-2|TRBV2|-|-
TGTGCCAGCAGTGAAGAACAGGGAGGAACCGGGGAGCTGTTTTTT
CASSEEQGGTGELFF
>TRBJ1-2|TRBV19|-|TRBD1
TGTGCCAGTAGTATTGGGACAGGGCCTAACTATGGCTACACCTTC
CASSIGTGPNYGYTF
>TRBJ1-1|TRBV18|-|TRBD1
TGTGCCAGCTCACCAACAGGGGACACTGAAGCTTTCTTT
CASSPTGDTEAFF
>TRBJ2-4|TRBV4-3|once|-
TGCGCCAGCAGCCAAGATTTCACCGGTATAGGCATTCAGTACTTC
CASSQDFTGIGIQYF
>TRBJ2-1|TRBV5-1|-|-
TGCGCCAGCAGCTTGGAGTACAATGAGCAGTTCTTC
CASSLEYNEQFF
>TRBJ1-5|TRBV6-6|few|-
TGTGCCAGCAGTTACTCTACAGGGAGGCAGCCCCAGCATTTT
CASSYSTGRQPQHF
>TRBJ1-4|TRBV5-1|-|-
TGCGCCAGCAGCTTATGGGTCGGTGAAAAACTGTTTTTT
CASSLWVGEKLFF
>TRBJ2-7|TRBV7-3|-|TRBD2
TGTGCCAGCAGCCCCGGGGGGAGCTCCTACGAGCAGTACTTC
CASSPGGSSYEQYF
>TRBJ2-7|TRBV4-3|-|TRBD2
TGCGCCAGCAGCCAAGATCGGGTGCCGGGGATTGGGGGGGTGTACTTC
CASSQDRVPGIGGVYF
>TRBJ2-5|TRBV7-9|once|TRBD2
TGTGCCAGCAGCCCACCTAGCGGGAACCAAGAGACCCAGTACTTC
CASSPPSGNQETQYF
>TRBJ1-1|TRBV5-6|-|-
TGTGCCAGCAGCGGTGCCGGATGGGGCACTGAAGCTTTCTTT
CASSGAGWGTEAFF
>TRBJ1-4|TRBV30|-|-
TGTGCCTGGAGGGCCTGGGGACTCGCAACTAATGAAAAACTGTTTTTT
CAWRAWGLATNEKLFF
>TRBJ2-5|TRBV5-6|-|-
TGTGCCAGCAATCCGCAGGGGGAGACCCAGTACTTC
CASNPQGETQYF
>TRBJ2-7|TRBV18|-|-
TGTGCCAGCTCATCTCAACTAGAGTACGAGCAGTACTTC
CASSSQLEYEQYF
>TRBJ2-1|TRBV2|-|-
TGTGCCAGCAGTGATCAGGGACCTAATGAGCAGTTCTTC
CASSDQGPNEQFF
>TRBJ1-1|TRBV29-1|-|TRBD1
TGCAGCGTGGCCACAGGGGGCGCGAACACTGAAGCTTTCTTT
CSVATGGANTEAFF
>TRBJ2-5|TRBV25-1|-|-
TGTGCCAGCAGTGGCGGAGGTTGGGAGACCCAGTACTTC
CASSGGGWETQYF
>TRBJ2-7|TRBV18|-|TRBD1
TGTGCCAGCTCACCACTTCCCCAGGGGGCGACCTACGAGCAGTACTTC
CASSPLPQGATYEQYF
>TRBJ1-5|TRBV5-6|-|TRBD1
TGTGCCAGTTCGTCCGGGACAGGGGCGCGGGGGAGCAATCAGCCCCAGCATTTT
CASSSGTGARGSNQPQHF
>TRBJ2-7|TRBV11-2|-|-
TGTGCCAGCAGCTTTTGGCGGAGCTCCTACGAGCAGTACTTC
CASSFWRSSYEQYF
>TRBJ1-1|TRBV18|-|-
TGTGCCAGTGCACCGGGCCTAAGGCGGGGGGACACTGAAGCTTTCTTT
CASAPGLRRGDTEAFF
>TRBJ1-1|TRBV4-2|-|-
TGTGCCAGCAGCCAAGGAGCGGACAGTATTCCAACTGAAGCTTTCTTT
CASSQGADSIPTEAFF
>TRBJ2-3|TRBV6-1|-|-
TGTGCCAGCCATCACAGCCCAGATACGCAGTATTTT
CASHHSPDTQYF
>TRBJ1-3|TRBV14|-|-
TGTGCCAGCAGCCTAGGTGCTGGGACGGCTGGAAACACCATATATTTT
CASSLGAGTAGNTIYF
>TRBJ2-7|TRBV2|-|-
TGTGCCAGCAAGACGGGGAATTACGAGCAGTACTTC
CASKTGNYEQYF
>TRBJ1-2|TRBV7-8|-|TRBD1
TGTGCCAGCAGCGGGGGGACAGGGGTAGAATATGGCTACACCTTC
CASSGGTGVEYGYTF
>TRBJ2-7|TRBV29-1|-|TRBD1
TGCAGCGTCTCGTGGCAGGGGGCTTACGAGCAGTACTTC
CSVSWQGAYEQYF
>TRBJ1-4|TRBV2|-|-
TGTGCCAGCAGCCTACAATCAACTAATGAAAAACTGTTTTTT
CASSLQSTNEKLFF
>TRBJ1-5|TRBV29-1|-|TRBD1
TGCAGCGTTACAGGGGCGAGCAATCAGCCCCAGCATTTT
CSVTGASNQPQHF